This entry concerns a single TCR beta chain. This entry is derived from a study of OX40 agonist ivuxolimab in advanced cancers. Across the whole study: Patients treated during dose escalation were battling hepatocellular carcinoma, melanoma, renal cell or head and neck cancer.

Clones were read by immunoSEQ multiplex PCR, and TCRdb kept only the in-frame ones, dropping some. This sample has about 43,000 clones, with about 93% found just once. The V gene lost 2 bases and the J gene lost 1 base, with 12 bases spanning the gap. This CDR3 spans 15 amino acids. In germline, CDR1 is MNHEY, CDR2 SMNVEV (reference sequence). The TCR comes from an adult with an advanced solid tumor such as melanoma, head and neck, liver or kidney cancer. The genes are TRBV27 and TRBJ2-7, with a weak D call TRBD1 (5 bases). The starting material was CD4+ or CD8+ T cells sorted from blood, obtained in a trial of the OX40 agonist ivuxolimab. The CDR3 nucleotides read TGTGCCAGCAGTTTAGGATGGGGCGAATCCTACGAGCAGTACTTC. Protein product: CASSLGWGESYEQYF.